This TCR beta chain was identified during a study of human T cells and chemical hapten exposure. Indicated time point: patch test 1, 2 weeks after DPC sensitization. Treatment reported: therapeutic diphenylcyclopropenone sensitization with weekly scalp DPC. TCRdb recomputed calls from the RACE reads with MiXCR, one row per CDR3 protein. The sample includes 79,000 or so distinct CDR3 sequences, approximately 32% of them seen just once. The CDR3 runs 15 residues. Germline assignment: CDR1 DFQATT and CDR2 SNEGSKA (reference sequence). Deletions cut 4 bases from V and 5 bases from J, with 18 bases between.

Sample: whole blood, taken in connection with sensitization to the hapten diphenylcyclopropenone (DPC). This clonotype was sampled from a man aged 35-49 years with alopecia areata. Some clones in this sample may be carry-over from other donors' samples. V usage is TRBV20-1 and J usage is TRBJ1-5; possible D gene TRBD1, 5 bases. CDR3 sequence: CSAIKPGRQDQPQHF. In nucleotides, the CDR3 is TGCAGTGCTATAAAGCCGGGACGGCAAGATCAGCCCCAGCATTTT.